The next 19 T cell receptor beta chains were all read from a single sample in a study of shared clonotypes between healthy human individuals. Some clones are missing from TCRdb's copy, which holds only in-frame ones; the method was immunoSEQ multiplex PCR. The sample shows 2 million to 2.5 million clones, 90% to 95% of them seen only once. Input material: naive CD4+ T cells from PBMCs. Documented subset: CD45RA+ positively selected. The receptors originated from a man in his late teens or twenties in good health. Some clones in this sample may be carry-over from other donors' samples.

The chain joins TRBV9 to TRBJ2-3; 8 bases match TRBD2. CDR3 length equals 17 residues. Per germline, CDR1 SGDLS and CDR2 YYNGEE. The V gene end was trimmed by 0 bases and the J gene end by 1 base; junction bases not matched to a gene: 7. CDR3 protein: CASSVAPAGGGTDTQYF. The CDR3 DNA reads as TGTGCCAGCAGCGTAGCTCCCGCGGGGGGCGGCACAGATACGCAGTATTTT.

The V gene is TRBV7-2, the J gene TRBJ2-7; D ambiguous. Trimming took 5 bases from V and 3 from J, leaving 17 bases between them. Germline CDR1 SGHTA, CDR2 FQGNSA. The CDR3 extends over 15 amino acids. The CDR3 loop is CASSRIRGPYYEQYF. The DNA of the CDR3 is TGTGCCAGCAGCCGTATTAGAGGACCGTACTACGAGCAGTACTTC.

This CDR3 reads CASSYGYGEKLFF. CDR3 sequence (DNA): TGTGCCAGCAGCTACGGCTACGGCGAAAAACTGTTTTTT. The chain uses TRBV9 and TRBJ1-4; D remains ambiguous. The CDR3 has 13 residues. CDR1 and CDR2 (germline): SGDLS, YYNGEE. Trimming stripped 4 bases from V and 8 bases from J, with 12 bases between.

To note about this clone: The same CDR3 is also encoded by other DNA sequences in this sample. The chain employs TRBV15 and TRBJ1-1, with D unclear. The CDR3 contains 11 residues. CDR1 is LNHNV, CDR2 YYDKDF, per germline (reference sequence). V was clipped by 1 base and J by 8 bases, with 5 bases between them. The CDR3 DNA sequence: TGTGCCACCAGCAGAGCGGGGGAAGCTTTCTTT. It encodes CATSRAGEAFF.

Remarks on this clone: The identical CDR3 is also encoded by other nucleotide sequences in the sample. The V call is TRBV5-4, the J call TRBJ2-7; unclear D gene. Germline CDR1 SGHNT, CDR2 YYREEE (reference sequence). Trimming removed 3 bases at V and 0 bases at J, with 7 bases between. The CDR3 spans 13 residues. Here the CDR3 DNA reads TGTGCCAGCAGCTCCCGGAGCTCCTACGAGCAGTACTTC. This encodes CASSSRSSYEQYF.

This clone is a singleton in its sample. The chain has TRBV2 and TRBJ1-1; D remains unclear. The CDR3 runs to 12 residues. The V gene lost 3 bases and the J gene lost 2 bases, with 4 bases spanning the gap. Germline loops: CDR1 SNHLY, CDR2 FYNNEI. CDR3 sequence: CASSDSNTEAFF. The CDR3 coding sequence is TGTGCCAGCAGTGACAGTAACACTGAAGCTTTCTTT.

The chain combines TRBV2 with TRBJ2-3; D remains unclear. This CDR3 contains 15 residues. V was pared by 4 bases and J by 0 bases, with 11 bases between. CDR1 and CDR2 (germline): SNHLY, FYNNEI. In DNA form, the CDR3 reads TGTGCCAGCAGTGCGGTGAGGACGAGCACAGATACGCAGTATTTT. Amino acids: CASSAVRTSTDTQYF. Full variable domain (missing parts from reference TRBV2 and TRBJ2-3): EPEVTQTPSHQVTQMGQEVILRCVPISNHLYFYWYRQILGQKVEFLVSFYNNEISEKSEIFDDQFSVERPDGSNFTLKIRSTKLEDSAMYFCASSAVRTSTDTQYFGPGTRLTVL.

V usage is TRBV5-1 and J usage is TRBJ2-7; D remains ambiguous. V lost 0 bases, J lost 3 bases, and 10 bases lay in between. The CDR3 runs 14 residues. The V gene's germline CDR1 is SGHRS and CDR2 YFSETQ. The CDR3: CASSLEAGVYEQYF. The DNA of the CDR3 is TGCGCCAGCAGCTTGGAGGCTGGGGTCTACGAGCAGTACTTC.

The chain recombines TRBV27 with TRBJ1-5; a weak D match, TRBD1 (5 bases). The CDR3 is made up of 15 amino acids. V dropped 4 bases and J dropped 0 bases, with 10 bases sitting between them. Germline lookup yields CDR1 MNHEY and CDR2 SMNVEV (reference sequence). The CDR3 reads CASSWRGSSNQPQHF. The CDR3 DNA reads TGTGCCAGCAGTTGGCGGGGCAGTAGCAATCAGCCCCAGCATTTT.

V and J are TRBV5-4 and TRBJ2-3; 7 positions match TRBD2. The CDR3 length is 14 residues. J lost 8 bases, V lost 5 bases, and 11 bases had no gene match. Per the germline V gene, CDR1 is SGHNT and CDR2 is YYREEE (reference sequence). The CDR3 DNA is TGTGCCAGCAGTGCTGGGGGGGGGTCGGGTACGCAGTATTTT. Its translation: CASSAGGGSGTQYF.

V gene TRBV27 combines with J gene TRBJ1-4; D unresolved. The germline V and J ends were trimmed by 4 bases and 0 bases, with 15 bases remaining between them. CDR3 length: 17 residues. Per the germline V gene, CDR1 is MNHEY and CDR2 is SMNVEV (reference sequence). For the CDR3, the DNA is TGTGCCAGCAGTTACCTCACCCCCCAGTCAACTAATGAAAAACTGTTTTTT. Its protein is CASSYLTPQSTNEKLFF.

Worth noting for this clone: The same CDR3 also results from other DNA sequences found in this sample. The rearrangement uses TRBV27 and TRBJ2-1; tentatively, D is TRBD2 (5 bases). Deletions cut 4 bases from V and 3 bases from J, with 10 bases between. Per the germline V gene, CDR1 is MNHEY and CDR2 is SMNVEV (reference sequence). The CDR3 is made up of 14 amino acids. In nucleotides, the CDR3 is TGTGCCAGCAGTTCTCGGACTGGCTACAATGAGCAGTTCTTC. It encodes CASSSRTGYNEQFF.

The J gene is TRBJ1-2, the V gene TRBV2; D is unclear. Germline CDR1 is SNHLY and CDR2 is FYNNEI. This CDR3 comprises 12 residues. The ends were cut back, 5 bases at V and 2 bases at J, with 6 bases in the middle. The CDR3: CASSQENYGYTF. CDR3 sequence (DNA): TGTGCCAGCAGTCAGGAGAACTATGGCTACACCTTC.

The J gene is TRBJ2-6, the V gene TRBV10-3; D may be TRBD1 (5 bases). Germline CDR1 ENHRY, CDR2 SYGVKD. V dropped 7 bases and J dropped 0 bases, with 10 bases sitting between them. This CDR3 comprises 15 residues. CDR3 sequence reads: CAINQGNSGANVLTF. The CDR3, as DNA: TGTGCCATCAACCAGGGAAACTCTGGGGCCAACGTCCTGACTTTC.

This chain joins TRBV2 and TRBJ2-5; D is undetermined. The V gene lost 3 bases and the J gene lost 5 bases, with 13 bases spanning the gap. This CDR3 is built from 14 residues. Germline CDR1 and CDR2: SNHLY and FYNNEI. In DNA, the CDR3 is TGTGCCAGCAGTGACCTTCCCGGGCAGGAGACCCAGTACTTC. Translation gives CASSDLPGQETQYF.

The genes are TRBV15 and TRBJ1-2; 7 bases are a match to TRBD1. The CDR3 length is 16 residues. Per the germline V gene, CDR1 is LNHNV and CDR2 is YYDKDF (reference sequence). After removal of 3 bases from V and 4 bases from J, the junction contained 11 bases not matched to a gene. CDR3: CATSSEPRDSFYGYTF. The CDR3 nucleotides read TGTGCCACCAGCAGTGAACCCCGGGACAGCTTCTATGGCTACACCTTC.

V is TRBV2 and J is TRBJ1-2, with D unclear. The CDR3 consists of 13 residues. Trimming removed 3 bases from V and 5 bases from J, with 10 bases in between. The germline V gene encodes CDR1 SNHLY and CDR2 FYNNEI. The CDR3 region is CASSEWSEYGYTF. CDR3 coding DNA: TGTGCCAGCAGTGAGTGGTCGGAGTATGGCTACACCTTC.

The chain is built from TRBV7-3 and TRBJ1-2; D is unresolved. The germline gives CDR1 SGHTA, CDR2 FQGTGA. The CDR3 extends over 9 amino acids. V lost 5 bases and J 9 bases, leaving 4 bases between the germline ends. CDR3: CASSPRYTF. The DNA for the CDR3 is TGTGCCAGCAGCCCCCGCTACACCTTC.

This chain connects TRBV6-1 to TRBJ2-5, with D tentatively TRBD2 (6 bases). CDR1 MNHNS and CDR2 SASEGT come from the germline V gene. V lost 6 bases, J lost 3 bases, and 11 bases lay in between. CDR3 length: 13 amino acids. The CDR3 protein is CASRGTAKETQYF. The CDR3 coding sequence is TGTGCCAGCAGAGGGACTGCGAAAGAGACCCAGTACTTC.